These 10 T cell receptor beta chains originate from one sample sequenced in a study of CD8 T cells in ankylosing spondylitis. MiXCR was run by TCRdb on the 5' RACE reads, yielding one entry per CDR3 protein. The sample consists of under 120,000 distinct CDR3 sequences, under 30% of them appearing once. Input material: synovial fluid, either unsorted or a sorted T cell fraction (not recorded which). The receptors derive from a male donor with ankylosing spondylitis.

The chain uses TRBV6-1 and TRBJ2-1, with 10 bases lining up with TRBD2. V lost 6 bases, J lost 2 bases, and 7 bases stayed unmatched. Germline V lookup: CDR1 MNHNS, CDR2 SASEGT. This CDR3 contains 16 residues. In DNA form, the CDR3 reads TGTGCCAGCAGAGCCGGGACTAGCGATCCCTACAATGAGCAGTTCTTC. This translates into CASRAGTSDPYNEQFF.

This clonotype was seen at least ten times. The chain combines TRBV12-3 or TRBV12-4 with TRBJ2-7, with 8 positions matching TRBD2. Trimming cost V 6 bases and J 3 bases; bases outside gene matches: 7. The CDR3 is 14 residues long. CDR3: CASSPGGGDYEQYF. The CDR3, as DNA: TGTGCCAGCAGCCCCGGGGGGGGGGACTACGAGCAGTACTTC.

This clonotype was seen a few times. V is TRBV7-2 and J is TRBJ1-3; no clear D gene. Looked up from germline, CDR1 is SGHTA and CDR2 is FQGNSA. This CDR3 is 14 amino acids long. Trimming pared 2 bases from V and 1 base from J, leaving 6 bases between. CDR3: CASSLRVSGNTIYF. CDR3 sequence (DNA): TGTGCCAGCAGCTTACGGGTTTCTGGAAACACCATATATTTT.

The chain carries TRBV20-1 and TRBJ2-1, with TRBD2 matching 8 bases. Trimming at V came to 6 bases and at J to 4 bases, leaving 5 bases not matched to a gene. Germline CDR1 reads DFQATT; CDR2 reads SNEGSKA (reference sequence). CDR3 length: 13 residues. The CDR3 bases are TGCAGTGCCCCGGGACTAGTTTACAATGAGCAGTTCTTC. Translating gives CSAPGLVYNEQFF.

The J gene is TRBJ2-7, the V gene TRBV25-1; 8 bases align to TRBD1. The germline V gene has CDR1 MGHDK and CDR2 SYGVNS. Trimming removed 10 bases from V and 11 bases from J; junction bases left unmatched: 16. The length of the CDR3 is 13 residues. The CDR3 sequence is CAIFRDRSGLKYF. The CDR3 nucleotides read TGTGCCATTTTCCGGGACAGGTCTGGCCTGAAGTACTTC.

This chain connects TRBV27 to TRBJ1-2; tentatively, D is TRBD1 (6 bases). Per the germline V gene, CDR1 is MNHEY and CDR2 is SMNVEV (reference sequence). With 5 bases removed from V and 4 bases from J, the gap between germline ends came to 11 bases. The CDR3 sequence is 13 residues long. CDR3 in amino acids: CASSKQGIYGYTF. The CDR3 region has the DNA TGTGCCAGCAGTAAACAGGGAATCTATGGCTACACCTTC.

This clonotype was counted many times. V usage is TRBV20-1 and J usage is TRBJ2-1; unclear D gene. CDR1 is DFQATT and CDR2 is SNEGSKA in the germline V gene (reference sequence). Deletions cut 2 bases from V and 7 bases from J, with 9 bases between. The CDR3 is 12 residues long. The CDR3: CSARYGVNEQFF. The CDR3 DNA follows: TGCAGTGCTAGATATGGTGTGAATGAGCAGTTCTTC.

The table lists this clonotype with a few counts. The V call is TRBV7-2, the J call TRBJ2-2, with 7 bases that match TRBD1. Germline CDR1 is SGHTA and CDR2 is FQGNSA. With 7 bases clipped from V and 1 base from J, the junction kept 6 bases outside the gene matches. This CDR3 is 15 amino acids long. CDR3: CASTSRDRNTGELFF. The DNA of the CDR3 is TGTGCCAGCACCTCTCGGGACAGGAACACCGGGGAGCTGTTTTTT.

The chain combines TRBV18 with TRBJ1-1; D unclear. There are 14 residues in the CDR3. Trimming cost V 3 bases and J 1 base, with 9 bases left between them. Germline CDR1 reads KGHSH; CDR2 reads LQKENI. The CDR3 sequence: CASSPYSGNTEAFF. The DNA for the CDR3 is TGTGCCAGCTCACCCTATTCGGGGAACACTGAAGCTTTCTTT.

The chain recombines TRBV7-6 with TRBJ1-4, with D tentatively TRBD1 (5 bases). V was shortened by 5 bases and J by 4 bases, with 17 bases between the two germline ends. The CDR3 length is 16 residues. Germline V gene lookup returns CDR1 SGHVS and CDR2 FNYEAQ. Here the CDR3 reads CASSNIGTDFNEKLFF. In DNA, the CDR3 is TGTGCCAGCAGCAACATCGGGACCGACTTTAATGAAAAACTGTTTTTT.